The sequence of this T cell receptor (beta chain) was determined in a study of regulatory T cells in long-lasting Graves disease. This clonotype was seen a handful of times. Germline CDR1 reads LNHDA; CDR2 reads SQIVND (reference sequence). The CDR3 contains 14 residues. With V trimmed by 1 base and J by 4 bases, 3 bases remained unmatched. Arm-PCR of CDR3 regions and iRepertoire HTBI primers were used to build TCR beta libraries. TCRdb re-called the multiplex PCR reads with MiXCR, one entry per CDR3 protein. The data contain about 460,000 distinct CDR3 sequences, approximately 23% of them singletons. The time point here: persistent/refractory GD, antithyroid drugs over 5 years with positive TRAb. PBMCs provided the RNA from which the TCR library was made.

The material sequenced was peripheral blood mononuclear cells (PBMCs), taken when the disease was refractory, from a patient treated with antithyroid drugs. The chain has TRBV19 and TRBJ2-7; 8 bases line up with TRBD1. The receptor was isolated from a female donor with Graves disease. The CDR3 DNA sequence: TGTGCCAGTAGTATAGGGACAGGGCCTTACGAGCAGTACTTC. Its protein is CASSIGTGPYEQYF.